This entry is about one T cell receptor (beta chain). V shed 0 bases, J shed 3 bases, and the junction held 4 bases outside the gene matches. Germline V gives CDR1 DFQATT, CDR2 SNEGSKA (reference sequence). This CDR3 spans 14 amino acids. This sample is part of a study of CD8+CD57+ T cells in acquired aplastic anemia. Genomic DNA served as template for TCR beta VDJ and CDR3 profiling. TCRdb analysed the reads with MiXCR anew, one entry per CDR3 protein. The sample records roughly 260,000 distinct CDR3 sequences, 40% to 50% being singletons. Before being chosen for sequencing, patients had shown CD8+CD57+ cell expansion by flow cytometry. The study sampled blood from patients who had received no therapy.

This chain uses TRBV20-1 with TRBJ1-1; 7 nucleotides align to TRBD1. The receptor's source is a human donor with aplastic anemia. Material: sorted CD4+, CD8+, or CD8+CD57+ T cells (not recorded which) from PBMCs. The CDR3 coding sequence is TGCAGTGCTAGAGAAAGGGGGCGGGACACTGAAGCTTTCTTT. It specifies CSARERGRDTEAFF.